This T cell receptor (beta chain) derives from a study of CD8+ T cells in alopecia areata (dated by TCRdb to the late 2010s). Concerning the study at large: The treated patients, all with moderate-to-severe alopecia areata, were enrolled in an open-label pilot trial of oral tofacitinib given at 5 to 10 mg twice daily. In both human patients and the C3H/HeJ mouse model, the study applied high-throughput TCRbeta sequencing to look at T cell clonal expansion in alopecia areata. Biopsies were taken from tofacitinib-treated patients at baseline and at 4 and 24 weeks of treatment, and a later scalp biopsy was taken in several of the tofacitinib-treated patients. Scalp tissue and sorted CD4+ and CD8+ peripheral blood T cells from patchy and totalis/universalis alopecia areata patients and from healthy controls were covered by human TCRbeta sequencing. Tofacitinib was given for 6 to 18 months, followed by 6 months of follow-up off drug to assess delayed response and recurrence. The RNA source kit depended on sample type: the PAXgene miRNA kit for fixed scalp, the miRNeasy kit for PBMCs, and the RNeasy kit for mouse skin. Scalp clonality was compared across normal scalp (n=4), patchy alopecia areata scalp (n=8), and alopecia totalis/universalis scalp (n=8). immunoSEQ multiplex PCR using 35 Vbeta forward primers and 13 Jbeta reverse primers was used to amplify TCRbeta CDR3 regions.

Study-level results and caveats: Shared TCR sequences between patients were less evident than in mice, which may be partly attributable to HLA diversity in the patient population. Scalp TCR repertoire analysis is complicated because resident alphabeta T cells in normal human skin are also sequenced, whereas mouse skin is dominated by gammadelta T cells. Compared with normal scalp, lesional scalp had higher clonality and more expanded CD8+ clones, particularly in alopecia totalis/universalis, a pattern that suggests antigenic drive.

Worth noting for this clone: No cognate antigen has been identified for it. No quality values exist for individual bases; no much larger clone is one base distant.

Library construction relied on the immunoSEQ multiplex PCR assay. To provide template for TCR sequencing, every sample had RNA extracted and reverse transcribed into cDNA. First-strand cDNA was synthesized with SuperScript III using a 2:1 mix of oligo-dT and random hexamers. A synthetic immune receptor repertoire was used to measure amplification bias, and any remaining bias was corrected computationally. The original pipeline was this. Raw reads were preprocessed to remove errors, and CDR3 was defined by IMGT conventions from the conserved cysteine to phenylalanine. Clonality was computed by normalizing Shannon entropy by log2 of the number of productive unique TCRs and subtracting the result from 1. Scalp TCRbeta sequences were cross-referenced with sorted blood CD4 and CD8 repertoires so that the CD4 or CD8 identity of scalp clones could be inferred. TCRdb mirrors the immuneACCESS table, restricted to in-frame sequences. Some clones are absent from its copies; in checked studies, under half trace to an unresolved V gene, and the reason for the others is unknown. V and J calls and clone size are as listed in that table; D and trimming were resolved from the DNA. The sample has 65,000 to 75,000 clones on record, approximately 45% of them singletons. The ten largest clones take up roughly 17% of the sample.

This specimen's time point label, interpreted: baseline before oral tofacitinib. Lesional scalp punch biopsies and peripheral blood were obtained from alopecia areata patients. PBMCs were isolated by density centrifugation and stained for CD3, CD4 and CD8, and CD4+ and CD8+ T cells were sorted on a FACSAria. The sample in question was CD8+ T cells sorted from blood, obtained at week 0. The sequence came from a human donor with alopecia areata.

This receptor has the CDR3 CASSEAGTDEYEQYF. The nucleotides read TGTGCCAGCAGTGAAGCCGGGACAGATGAATACGAGCAGTACTTC. The chain was built from TRBV6-1 and TRBJ2-7; TRBD1 matches 7 bases in the middle. The CDR3 contains 15 residues, cysteine and phenylalanine counted. The retained sequence is limited to the CDR3, 45 bases, with the frame set at the first base. Trimming leaves V shorter by 0 bases and J shorter by 4 bases, with the junction holding 6 bases beyond the gene matches. The germline V gene sets CDR1 to MNHNS and CDR2 to SASEGT.